These T cell receptor beta chains were read from a single sample in a study of T cell responses to AZD1222 COVID-19 vaccine. Only in-frame clones appear in the TCRdb table, and some are missing; sequencing was by immunoSEQ multiplex PCR. The table records about 100,000 clones, roughly nine tenths of them present only once. The sample was peripheral blood, taken on day 0 of AZD1222 vaccination. The source of these receptors is an adult in good health. The CDR3 runs from the conserved cysteine through the conserved F or W. Each record gives: clone size, D gene, V gene, J gene, CDR3 protein, CDR3 DNA. The D gene is left open where the match is weak. Clone size, where shown, is once, few, many, or a class for clones that have expanded.

-	-	TRBV9	TRBJ1-2	CASSPQPTENYGYTF	TGTGCCAGCAGCCCCCAACCGACAGAAAACTATGGCTACACCTTC
once	-	TRBV2	TRBJ2-5	CASSVSSGKTQYF	TGTGCCAGCAGTGTTAGTAGCGGTAAGACCCAGTACTTC
once	-	TRBV6-2/TRBV6-3	TRBJ1-1	CASSRLTEAFF	TGTGCCAGCAGTCGTTTAACTGAAGCTTTCTTT
few	-	TRBV6-5	TRBJ1-1	CASSPGYTEAFF	TGTGCCAGCAGTCCCGGCTATACTGAAGCTTTCTTT
-	-	TRBV5-1	TRBJ1-5	CASSLEAGIGQPQHF	TGCGCCAGCAGCTTGGAGGCAGGGATCGGTCAGCCCCAGCATTTT
-	TRBD1	TRBV6-2/TRBV6-3	TRBJ1-2	CASSYSTRTGGDGYTF	TGTGCCAGCAGTTACTCCACCCGGACAGGTGGGGATGGCTACACCTTC
-	TRBD2	TRBV7-2	TRBJ2-3	CASNLGSGVAGSPGDTQYF	TGTGCCAGCAACCTAGGAAGCGGAGTAGCGGGGAGCCCGGGGGATACGCAGTATTTT
few	TRBD1	TRBV7-9	TRBJ1-5	CASSLDRTGLNQPQHF	TGTGCCAGCAGCTTGGACCGGACAGGGCTCAATCAGCCCCAGCATTTT
-	-	TRBV18	TRBJ1-5	CASSPPGVGQPQHF	TGTGCCAGCTCACCACCCGGGGTAGGTCAGCCCCAGCATTTT
few	-	TRBV4-3	TRBJ2-6	CASSQEVNSGANVLTF	TGCGCCAGCAGCCAAGAAGTCAACTCTGGGGCCAACGTCCTGACTTTC
-	-	TRBV3-1/TRBV3-2	TRBJ2-7	CASSQYRGTYEQYF	TGTGCCAGCAGCCAATATCGGGGCACCTACGAGCAGTACTTC
-	TRBD1	TRBV10-3	TRBJ2-6	CAISSDRGTPGANVLTF	TGTGCCATCAGTTCGGACAGGGGAACGCCTGGGGCCAACGTCCTGACTTTC
-	TRBD2	TRBV5-1	TRBJ2-3	CASSHGTSGNTQYF	TGCGCCAGCAGCCATGGGACTAGCGGGAATACGCAGTATTTT
-	-	TRBV6-2/TRBV6-3	TRBJ1-1	CASSSPRGTEAFF	TGTGCCAGCAGTAGCCCAAGGGGTACTGAAGCTTTCTTT
once	-	TRBV27	TRBJ2-7	CASSSTAGSYEQYF	TGTGCCAGCAGCTCAACTGCGGGTTCCTACGAGCAGTACTTC
-	-	TRBV11-2	TRBJ2-7	CASRPQGFYEQYF	TGTGCCAGCAGGCCTCAGGGTTTCTACGAGCAGTACTTC
-	-	TRBV2	TRBJ2-2	CASSIPSNTGELFF	TGTGCCAGCAGTATCCCTTCGAACACCGGGGAGCTGTTTTTT
-	-	TRBV5-6	TRBJ1-3	CASSFGFSGNTIYF	TGTGCCAGCAGCTTCGGTTTCTCTGGAAACACCATATATTTT
-	-	TRBV24-1	TRBJ2-2	CATSAPGVGVAGELFF	TGTGCCACCAGTGCCCCCGGCGTCGGGGTGGCCGGGGAGCTGTTTTTT
once	-	TRBV6-6	TRBJ2-2	CASSPSALTNTGELFF	TGTGCCAGCAGTCCTAGCGCCCTTACGAACACCGGGGAGCTGTTTTTT
-	-	TRBV7-3	TRBJ2-3	CASSPTGFRTDTQYF	TGTGCCAGCAGCCCGACAGGATTCCGCACAGATACGCAGTATTTT
-	-	TRBV7-2	TRBJ2-7	CASSLAHGHNYEQYF	TGTGCCAGCAGCTTAGCGCATGGACATAACTACGAGCAGTACTTC
-	TRBD1	TRBV5-1	TRBJ2-1	CASSARQGGMSEQFF	TGCGCCAGCAGCGCCCGACAGGGTGGTATGTCCGAGCAGTTCTTC
-	TRBD2	TRBV6-2/TRBV6-3	TRBJ2-5	CASSSLAGGPSQETQYF	TGTGCCAGCAGTTCCTTAGCGGGAGGGCCCTCCCAAGAGACCCAGTACTTC
-	-	TRBV3-1/TRBV3-2	TRBJ2-1	CASSQGGEQFF	TGTGCCAGCAGCCAAGGGGGTGAGCAGTTCTTC
-	TRBD2	TRBV4-2	TRBJ2-5	CASSQGNGRGETQYF	TGTGCCAGCAGCCAAGGAAACGGGAGGGGGGAGACCCAGTACTTC
-	-	TRBV5-4	TRBJ1-1	CASSLAGNPRAFF	TGTGCCAGCAGCTTGGCCGGCAATCCGAGGGCTTTCTTT
-	-	TRBV5-1	TRBJ2-2	CASSLGWSGELFF	TGCGCCAGCAGCTTGGGTTGGTCCGGGGAGCTGTTTTTT
-	-	TRBV19	TRBJ1-1	CASSIDRTNTEAFF	TGTGCCAGTAGTATAGACAGGACAAACACTGAAGCTTTCTTT
-	-	TRBV4-1	TRBJ2-2	CASSQEGPANTGELFF	TGCGCCAGCAGCCAAGAGGGGCCGGCGAACACCGGGGAGCTGTTTTTT
-	-	TRBV18	TRBJ1-1	CASSPPRVLNTEAFF	TGTGCCAGCTCCCCCCCTCGGGTCCTGAACACTGAAGCTTTCTTT
once	TRBD2	TRBV18	TRBJ2-1	CASSPPGGSYNEQFF	TGTGCCAGCTCACCGCCGGGGGGCTCCTACAATGAGCAGTTCTTC
-	-	TRBV7-8	TRBJ2-3	CASSFRGQRRLSTDTQYF	TGTGCCAGCAGCTTCCGAGGACAGCGACGCTTAAGCACAGATACGCAGTATTTT
-	-	TRBV5-1	TRBJ2-5	CASSFSGTETQYF	TGCGCCAGCAGCTTCTCCGGGACTGAGACCCAGTACTTC
once	-	TRBV11-2	TRBJ2-2	CASSQGNTGELFF	TGTGCCAGCAGCCAGGGGAACACCGGGGAGCTGTTTTTT
-	TRBD2	TRBV6-1	TRBJ2-5	CASSDDAGEDETQYF	TGTGCCAGCAGTGACGATGCGGGAGAGGATGAGACCCAGTACTTC
-	-	TRBV7-9	TRBJ2-7	CASSSVYEQYF	TGTGCCAGCAGCTCAGTCTACGAGCAGTACTTC
-	TRBD2	TRBV11-2	TRBJ2-3	CASSPSSGGGLSTDTQYF	TGTGCCAGCAGCCCATCTTCCGGGGGGGGGTTGAGCACAGATACGCAGTATTTT
-	-	TRBV10-3	TRBJ2-2	CAIARERPNTGELFF	TGTGCCATTGCCAGGGAGCGGCCCAACACCGGGGAGCTGTTTTTT
-	-	TRBV30	TRBJ1-6	CAWIQGPGSPLHF	TGTGCCTGGATTCAGGGGCCCGGTTCACCCCTCCACTTT
-	TRBD1	TRBV7-6	TRBJ1-3	CASSLGQGPGNTIYF	TGTGCCAGCAGCTTAGGACAGGGGCCCGGAAACACCATATATTTT
-	-	TRBV4-3	TRBJ1-6	CASSQVVQNNSPLHF	TGCGCCAGCAGCCAAGTAGTACAGAATAATTCACCCCTCCACTTT
-	TRBD2	TRBV27	TRBJ2-3	CASSAASGRTDTQYF	TGTGCCAGCAGTGCGGCTAGCGGGAGGACAGATACGCAGTATTTT
-	-	TRBV7-2	TRBJ1-5	CASNVYGEREPQHF	TGTGCCAGCAACGTCTACGGGGAAAGGGAGCCCCAGCATTTT
-	-	TRBV5-1	TRBJ1-1	CASSMGQNTEAFF	TGCGCCAGCAGCATGGGACAGAACACTGAAGCTTTCTTT
-	-	TRBV1	TRBJ2-1	CTSSQDRLAGGPIDEQFF	TGCACCAGCAGCCAAGACCGACTAGCGGGAGGGCCTATTGATGAGCAGTTCTTC